The entry that follows covers one T cell receptor beta chain sequence. The antigen is unknown. Treatment meaning: 15 to 20 received Ad26.COV2.S at low or high dose, single or two shots; roughly five received placebo; per-sample allocation not given. Day 63 after the first injection of vaccine or placebo was the sampling time. This table comes from immunoSEQ multiplex PCR, and its TCRdb copy is limited to in-frame clones, with some not included. The table includes 300,000 to 400,000 clones, roughly 87% detected once. This sample is drawn from a study of Ad26.COV2.S vaccination and SARS-CoV-2 variants. The study's findings and limits: Once vaccination had occurred, spike-specific CD8+ and CD4+ T cell responses reportedly showed substantial breadth. With respect to non-spike TCR breadth, vaccine and placebo recipients were similar.

This CDR3 comprises 15 residues. Germline values: CDR1 MGHDK, CDR2 SYGVNS. Trimming removed 1 base from V and 5 bases from J, with 14 bases in between. Material: peripheral blood, obtained in a trial of Ad26.COV2.S vaccine versus placebo. This sequence was found in a person between 18 and 65 years old who received the Ad26.COV2.S COVID-19 vaccine or a placebo. The chain is built from TRBV25-1 and TRBJ1-2, with D unresolved. The CDR3 DNA reads as TGTGCCAGCAGTGAATTACAAGTGGGGAGATATGGCTACACCTTC. Protein sequence: CASSELQVGRYGYTF.